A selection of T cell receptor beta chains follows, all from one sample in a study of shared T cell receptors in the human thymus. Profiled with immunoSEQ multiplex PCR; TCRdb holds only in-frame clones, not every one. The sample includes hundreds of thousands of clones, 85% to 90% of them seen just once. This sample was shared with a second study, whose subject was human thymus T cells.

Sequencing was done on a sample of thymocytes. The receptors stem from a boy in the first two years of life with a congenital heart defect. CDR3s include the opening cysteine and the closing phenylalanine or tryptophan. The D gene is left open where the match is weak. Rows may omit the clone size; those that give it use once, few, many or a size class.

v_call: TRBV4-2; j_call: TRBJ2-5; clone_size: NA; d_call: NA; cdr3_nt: TGTGCCAGCAGCCAAGATAAGGTTAGGAGGGCCGGGGAGACCCAGTACTTC; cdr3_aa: CASSQDKVRRAGETQYF
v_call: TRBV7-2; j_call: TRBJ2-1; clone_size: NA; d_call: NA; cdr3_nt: TGTGCCAGCAGCTTAGTCGGGAGCCCGCAGGGGGATGAGCAGTTCTTC; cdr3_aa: CASSLVGSPQGDEQFF
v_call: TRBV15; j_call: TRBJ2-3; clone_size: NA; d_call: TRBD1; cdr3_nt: TGTGCCACCAGCGCCCCGGGACAGGGGTTCACAGATACGCAGTATTTT; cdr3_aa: CATSAPGQGFTDTQYF
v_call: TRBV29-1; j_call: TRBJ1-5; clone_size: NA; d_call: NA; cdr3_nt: TGCAGCGCCGGTGGCGGGGCCTCCGAGCCCCAGCATTTT; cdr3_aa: CSAGGGASEPQHF
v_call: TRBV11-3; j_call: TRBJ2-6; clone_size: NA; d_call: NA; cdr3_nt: TGTGCCAGCACCGTTAGCTCCTCTGGGGCCAACGTCCTGACTTTC; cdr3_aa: CASTVSSSGANVLTF
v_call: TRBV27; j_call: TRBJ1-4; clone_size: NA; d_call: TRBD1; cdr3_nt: TGTGCCAGCAGCCGTCCGGGACAGGAAAAACTGTTTTTT; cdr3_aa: CASSRPGQEKLFF
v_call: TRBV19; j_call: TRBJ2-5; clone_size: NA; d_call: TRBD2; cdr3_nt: TGTGCCAGTAGTCCAGGGACATCAGCCCTAGCGGGACCATCTCAAGAGACCCAGTACTTC; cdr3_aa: CASSPGTSALAGPSQETQYF
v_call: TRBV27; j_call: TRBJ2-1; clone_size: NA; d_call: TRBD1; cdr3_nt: TGTGCCAGCAGTTTTCCGGGACAGGGTTTATCTGAGCAGTTCTTC; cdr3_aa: CASSFPGQGLSEQFF
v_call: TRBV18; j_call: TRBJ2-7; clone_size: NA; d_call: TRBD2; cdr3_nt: TGTGCCAGCTCCCCCGAAGGACTAGCGGATAACTACGAGCAGTACTTC; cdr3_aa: CASSPEGLADNYEQYF
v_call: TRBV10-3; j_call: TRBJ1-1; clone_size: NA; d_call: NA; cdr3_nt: TGTGCCATCAGTCTTCTCTCAGGGACACCCTTAGAGAACACTGAAGCTTTCTTT; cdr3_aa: CAISLLSGTPLENTEAFF
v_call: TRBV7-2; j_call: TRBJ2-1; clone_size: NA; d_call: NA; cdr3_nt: TGTGCCAGCAGCTTGGGGGGGCGCCTGGACAATGAGCAGTTCTTC; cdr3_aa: CASSLGGRLDNEQFF
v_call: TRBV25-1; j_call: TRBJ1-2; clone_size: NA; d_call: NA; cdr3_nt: TGTGCCAGCAGTCCTCCCCCGACAGGCTATGGCTACACCTTC; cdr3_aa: CASSPPPTGYGYTF
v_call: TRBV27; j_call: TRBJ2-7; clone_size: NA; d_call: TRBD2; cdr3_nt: TGTGCCAGCAGTTTATCGACGGGGACTAGCGGCTACGAGCAGTACTTC; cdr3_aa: CASSLSTGTSGYEQYF
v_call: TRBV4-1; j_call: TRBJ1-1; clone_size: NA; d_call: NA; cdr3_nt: TGCGCCAGCAGCCAAGACGAGGGAGGGAACACTGAAGCTTTCTTT; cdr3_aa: CASSQDEGGNTEAFF
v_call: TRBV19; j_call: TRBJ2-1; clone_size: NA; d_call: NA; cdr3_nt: TGTGCCAGTAGTAGGCGGATCAACAATGAGCAGTTCTTC; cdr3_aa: CASSRRINNEQFF
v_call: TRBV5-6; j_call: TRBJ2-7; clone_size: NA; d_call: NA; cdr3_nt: TGTGCCAGCAGCTTGGGGCTAGACTACGAGCAGTACTTC; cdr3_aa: CASSLGLDYEQYF
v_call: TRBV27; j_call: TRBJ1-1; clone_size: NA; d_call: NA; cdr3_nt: TGTGCCAGCAGTCCCCGAAGCGGGGGGCTTTTGGCTTTCTTT; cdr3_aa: CASSPRSGGLLAFF
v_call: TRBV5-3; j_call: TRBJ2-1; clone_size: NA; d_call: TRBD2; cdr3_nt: TGTGCCAGAAGCCCGCTGAGGGCGGGAGTATCAAATGAGCAGTTCTTC; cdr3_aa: CARSPLRAGVSNEQFF
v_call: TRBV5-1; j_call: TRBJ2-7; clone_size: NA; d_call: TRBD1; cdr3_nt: TGCGCCAGCAGCTGGACAGGGGGAAACTACGAGCAGTACTTC; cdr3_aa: CASSWTGGNYEQYF
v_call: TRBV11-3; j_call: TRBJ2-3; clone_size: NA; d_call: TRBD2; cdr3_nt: TGTGCCAGCAGCTTATGGGCGGGAGGGATTATAAGCACAGATACGCAGTATTTT; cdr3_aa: CASSLWAGGIISTDTQYF
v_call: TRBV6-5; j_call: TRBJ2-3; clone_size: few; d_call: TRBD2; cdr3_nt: TGTGCCAGCAGTTACTCTCCCAGCGGGAGATCTGATACGCAGTATTTT; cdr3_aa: CASSYSPSGRSDTQYF
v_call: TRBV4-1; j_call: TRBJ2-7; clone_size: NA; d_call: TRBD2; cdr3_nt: TGCGCCAGCGGGGGGCGGGAGGTCCACGAGCAGTACTTC; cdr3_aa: CASGGREVHEQYF